This T cell receptor (beta chain) was recovered during a study of OX40 agonist ivuxolimab in advanced cancers. The repertoire was sequenced with immunoSEQ multiplex PCR; TCRdb's copy has only in-frame clones and lacks some. The sample gives around 77,000 clones, 75% to 90% of which show up once; approximately 0.94% is in the top ten. The CDR3 sequence is 17 residues long. The germline V gene has CDR1 SEHNR and CDR2 FQNEAQ (reference sequence). V lost 4 bases and J lost 6, with 22 bases in between. This TCR came from an adult with an advanced solid tumor such as melanoma, head and neck, liver or kidney cancer. The sample here was CD4+ or CD8+ T cells sorted from blood, taken in a trial of the OX40 agonist ivuxolimab. The chain recombines TRBV7-9 with TRBJ1-5; D uncertain. CDR3 sequence reads: CASSSHSTDLVGQPQHF. The CDR3 bases are TGTGCCAGCAGCTCTCACTCGACCGATCTGGTGGGTCAGCCCCAGCATTTT.